A selection of T cell receptor beta chains follows, all from one sample in a study of T cells after yellow fever vaccination. In TCRdb, the 5' RACE reads were re-called with MiXCR into one record per CDR3 protein. The sample includes about 340,000 distinct CDR3 sequences, 3.5% to 4.5% of them seen just once. The sample consisted of PBMCs, taken 5 days after the yellow fever booster vaccination. These receptors all come from a young man who received the YFV17D yellow fever vaccine. CDR3s include the opening cysteine and the closing phenylalanine or tryptophan. A D gene is named only where the DNA matches it firmly. The size field is filled for only some rows; it gives once, few, many or a size class.

TGTGCCAGCAGCCGACAGGGGAAATCCTATGGCTACACCTTC,CASSRQGKSYGYTF,TRBV27,TRBJ1-2,few,TRBD1
TGTGCCAGCAGTTACCTTGGACAAGGGAGCACAGATACGCAGTATTTT,CASSYLGQGSTDTQYF,TRBV6-5,TRBJ2-3,many,-
TGTGCCAGTAGTATCGTACAGGGGTCGTCCTATGGCTACACCTTC,CASSIVQGSSYGYTF,TRBV19,TRBJ1-2,-,TRBD1
TGTGCCACCAGTGGGGAGTCGGCCATCTCCTACGAGCAGTACTTC,CATSGESAISYEQYF,TRBV24-1,TRBJ2-7,many,-
TGTGCCAGCAGACCCGGACGGGGGAATTCACCCCTCCACTTT,CASRPGRGNSPLHF,TRBV7-6,TRBJ1-6,many,-
TGTGCCAGCAGCTTTTTTTCGGGACAGCGGGCTGAGCAGTACTTC,CASSFFSGQRAEQYF,TRBV7-9,TRBJ2-7,many,-
TGTGCCAGCAGTTGGACACCTGCCTCCTACAATGAGCAGTTCTTC,CASSWTPASYNEQFF,TRBV6-5,TRBJ2-1,many,-
TGCGCCAGCACCTCGGCTGGGGCCAACGTCCTGACTTTC,CASTSAGANVLTF,TRBV5-1,TRBJ2-6,-,-
TGTGCCAGCAGCGGCGGAGGATCTATGAACACTGAAGCTTTCTTT,CASSGGGSMNTEAFF,TRBV12-3/TRBV12-4,TRBJ1-1,many,-
TGTGCCAGCAGCGGGGGACTAGCGGGGCCCGGGGAGCTGTTTTTT,CASSGGLAGPGELFF,TRBV9,TRBJ2-2,few,TRBD2
TGTGCCAGCAGCCTTTTAAGGGGGGGTGGGGCCCTCCACTTT,CASSLLRGGGALHF,TRBV7-2,TRBJ1-6,many,-
TGTGCCAGCAGCTTGGAGTGGGTGGATGGCTACACCTTC,CASSLEWVDGYTF,TRBV5-5,TRBJ1-2,-,-
TGCGCCAGCAGACAGGGTGGGGCCAACGTCCTGACTTTC,CASRQGGANVLTF,TRBV23-1,TRBJ2-6,many,-
TGTGCCAGCGTCGGTTCGAATCAAGAGACCCAGTACTTC,CASVGSNQETQYF,TRBV7-2,TRBJ2-5,-,-
TGTGCCAGCAGCCAAGTCGTAGCTCCGGAGACCCAGTACTTC,CASSQVVAPETQYF,TRBV14,TRBJ2-5,-,-
TGTGCCTGGAGCCTCCGGCCCTCTTCCACGGATGAGCAGTTCTTC,CAWSLRPSSTDEQFF,TRBV30,TRBJ2-1,-,-
TGTGCCAGCAGCCCCAGCCCGGGACTAGCGGGGACGGTCGGGGAGCTGTTTTTT,CASSPSPGLAGTVGELFF,TRBV7-3,TRBJ2-2,-,TRBD2
TGCGCCAGCAGCCAAGTGGCGCAAGCTAACTATGGCTACACCTTC,CASSQVAQANYGYTF,TRBV4-1,TRBJ1-2,few,-
TGTGCCAGCAGCTTAAGACCGTCGGTATCCGGGGAGCTGTTTTTT,CASSLRPSVSGELFF,TRBV7-3,TRBJ2-2,-,-
TGTGCCAGCTCACCAGCAGGGGCTCGGGAGACCCAGTACTTC,CASSPAGARETQYF,TRBV18,TRBJ2-5,few,-
TGTGCCAGCAGCCCACAGGGGGGGGCCTCTCAATGGACCCAGTACTTC,CASSPQGGASQWTQYF,TRBV6-5,TRBJ2-5,-,-
TGCGCCAGCAGCCAAGCTGGCAGTGCCTACGAGCAGTACTTC,CASSQAGSAYEQYF,TRBV4-1,TRBJ2-7,-,-
TGTGCCAGCAGCTTTTTACACGGTTTTGAAGCTTTCTTT,CASSFLHGFEAFF,TRBV7-2,TRBJ1-1,many,-
TGCGCCAGCAGCCCAAGTTTATCTCCTACGGATGAGCAGTTCTTC,CASSPSLSPTDEQFF,TRBV4-3,TRBJ2-1,many,-
TGCAGTGCTACGCCTCCGAGAACAGCAGGCTATGGCTACACCTTC,CSATPPRTAGYGYTF,TRBV20-1,TRBJ1-2,many,-
TGCAGTGCTAGATTTCCAGGGACCTACTCTGGGGCCAACGTCCTGACTTTC,CSARFPGTYSGANVLTF,TRBV20-1,TRBJ2-6,few,-